This TCR beta chain was found in a study of shared clonotypes between healthy human individuals. Study findings and constraints: With few donors, the genetic and exposure-history diversity represented was limited. With several donors compared, around 5% of naive CD4 clonotypes were shared. Rarefaction analysis demonstrated incomplete sorted-subset sequencing notwithstanding large depth.

Assay: immunoSEQ multiplex PCR; the TCRdb copy retains only in-frame clones and omits some. The sample yields roughly 700,000 clones, roughly 88% seen once. This clone occurred once. Its antigen is unknown. Trimming shortened V by 4 bases and J by 0 bases, and 15 bases separated the two germline ends. CDR3 length equals 16 residues. Germline V CDR1 and CDR2: MDHEN, SYDVKM. The donors, all of them Caucasian adults, lived in Nashville, Tennessee. V and J are TRBV28 and TRBJ1-2; weak D call: TRBD1 (5 bases). Material: memory CD8+ T cells from PBMCs. Subset specified: CD45RO+ cells pooled with CCR7-negative TemRA cells. The source of this sequence is a man aged 18-30 years in good health. Some clones in this sample may be carry-over from other donors' samples. DNA for the CDR3: TGTGCCAGCAGTTCCCCCCGGGGCGCCACTAACTATGGCTACACCTTC. Translated: CASSSPRGATNYGYTF.